The rows below give T cell receptor beta chains drawn from one sample of a study of T cell responses to AZD1222 COVID-19 vaccine. The protocol was immunoSEQ multiplex PCR, while the TCRdb copy is restricted to in-frame clones and leaves out a portion. The sample lists approximately 270,000 clones, almost 95% seen once, with roughly 0.51% in the top ten. The specimen was peripheral blood, collected 28 days after the second AZD1222 dose. The origin of the receptors is an adult who received the AZD1222 COVID-19 vaccine. The CDR3 runs from the conserved cysteine through the conserved F or W. D genes are given only for firm matches. Expanded clones are given a class, and other clones once, few, many or no size at all.

TRBD2	-	14	TRBV5-1	TRBJ2-2	CASSFSGSTGELFF	TGCGCCAGCAGTTTTAGCGGGAGCACCGGGGAGCTGTTTTTT
TRBD1	-	15	TRBV24-1	TRBJ1-3	CATQSSGGSGNTIYF	TGTGCCACCCAATCCTCAGGGGGCTCTGGAAACACCATATATTTT
-	-	16	TRBV7-3	TRBJ2-2	CASSLGDRAFTGELFF	TGTGCCAGCAGCTTAGGGGACCGCGCGTTCACCGGGGAGCTGTTTTTT
-	-	16	TRBV19	TRBJ1-1	CASSIDRWVMNTEAFF	TGTGCCAGTAGTATAGATCGGTGGGTTATGAACACTGAAGCTTTCTTT
-	few	15	TRBV11-2	TRBJ2-2	CASSLEPSNTGELFF	TGTGCCAGCAGCTTAGAACCGTCGAACACCGGGGAGCTGTTTTTT
TRBD1	once	17	TRBV18	TRBJ1-5	CASSTGQAEGVNQPQHF	TGTGCCAGCTCAACGGGACAGGCCGAAGGCGTCAATCAGCCCCAGCATTTT
-	-	17	TRBV21-1	TRBJ1-5	CASSTWDIPMGNQPQHF	TGTGCCAGCAGCACATGGGACATCCCGATGGGCAATCAGCCCCAGCATTTT
-	-	13	TRBV27	TRBJ2-7	CASSSLASYEQYF	TGTGCCAGCAGTTCCCTGGCCAGTTACGAGCAGTACTTC
-	-	13	TRBV18	TRBJ1-1	CASSGNWDTEAFF	TGTGCCAGCTCTGGGAATTGGGACACCGAAGCTTTCTTT
TRBD1	-	14	TRBV6-5	TRBJ1-2	CATLPSGQAYGYTF	TGTGCCACCCTCCCGTCGGGACAGGCCTATGGCTACACCTTC
-	-	17	TRBV28	TRBJ2-6	CASSPGTRVSGANVLTF	TGTGCCAGCAGTCCCGGGACAAGGGTCTCTGGGGCCAACGTCCTGACTTTC
-	-	14	TRBV18	TRBJ1-1	CASSPPNQNTEAFF	TGTGCCAGCTCACCACCCAACCAAAACACTGAAGCTTTCTTT
-	-	17	TRBV5-1	TRBJ1-2	CASSLAAGFRGVYGYTF	TGCGCCAGCAGCTTGGCCGCAGGGTTCAGGGGAGTATATGGCTACACCTTC
TRBD2	-	16	TRBV7-2	TRBJ2-1	CASSLGTAGGNNEQFF	TGTGCCAGCAGCTTAGGAACAGCGGGAGGTAACAATGAGCAGTTCTTC
TRBD1	-	13	TRBV28	TRBJ2-7	CASSPGQGYEQYF	TGTGCCAGCAGTCCTGGACAGGGGTACGAGCAGTACTTC
TRBD2	-	13	TRBV7-3	TRBJ2-7	CASSLGREYEQYF	TGTGCCAGCAGCTTAGGGCGGGAGTACGAGCAGTACTTC
TRBD1	-	12	TRBV28	TRBJ1-5	CASRQGNQPQHF	TGTGCCAGCAGACAGGGGAATCAGCCCCAGCATTTT
TRBD1	-	17	TRBV5-1	TRBJ2-7	CASSLGFRDRGFHEQYF	TGCGCCAGCAGCTTGGGGTTCCGGGACAGGGGATTCCACGAGCAGTACTTC
-	-	12	TRBV6-5	TRBJ1-1	CASRRPGAEAFF	TGTGCCAGCAGAAGACCCGGGGCCGAAGCTTTCTTT